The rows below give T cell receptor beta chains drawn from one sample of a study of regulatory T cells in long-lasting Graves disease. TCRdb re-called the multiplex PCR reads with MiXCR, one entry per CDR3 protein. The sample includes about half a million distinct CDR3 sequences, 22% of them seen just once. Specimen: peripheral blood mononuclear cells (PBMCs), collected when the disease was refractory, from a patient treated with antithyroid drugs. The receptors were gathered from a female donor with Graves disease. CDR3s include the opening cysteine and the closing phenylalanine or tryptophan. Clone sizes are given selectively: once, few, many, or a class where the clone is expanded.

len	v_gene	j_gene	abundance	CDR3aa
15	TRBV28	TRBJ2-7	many	CASSSPGTSATEQYF
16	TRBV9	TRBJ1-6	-	CASSPRPGQGYSPLHF
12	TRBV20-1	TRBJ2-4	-	CSASPGPNIQYF
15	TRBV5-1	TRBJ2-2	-	CASRFSGSITGELFF
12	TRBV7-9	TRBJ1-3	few	CASYISGNTIYF
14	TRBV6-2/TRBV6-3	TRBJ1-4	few	CASSKRGTNEKLFF
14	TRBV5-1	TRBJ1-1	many	CASSRREMNTEAFF
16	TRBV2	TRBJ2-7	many	CASRKGLAESSYEQYF
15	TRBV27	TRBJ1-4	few	CASSGTRDRGEKLFF
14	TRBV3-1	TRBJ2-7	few	CASSWSGGTYEQYF
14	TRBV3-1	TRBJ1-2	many	CASSQGQGERGYTF
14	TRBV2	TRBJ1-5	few	CASNGQGWNQPQHF
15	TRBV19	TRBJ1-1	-	CASSAKQGANTEAFF
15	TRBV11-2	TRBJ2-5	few	CASSPLRGRGETQYF